The rows below give T cell receptor beta chains drawn from one sample of a study of PD-1 blockade in classical Hodgkin lymphoma. The data were produced by immunoSEQ multiplex PCR, yet TCRdb's version contains in-frame clones alone and is incomplete. The table has approximately 21,000 clones, roughly two thirds seen once. Here the sequenced sample was peripheral blood mononuclear cells (PBMCs), taken at baseline. Receptors originate from a human donor with classical Hodgkin lymphoma. Both conserved end residues are part of each CDR3. D genes are given only for firm matches. Not every row has a clone size; where given, it reads once, few, many or a size class.

clone_size	cdr3_length	d_call	v_call	j_call	cdr3_aa	cdr3_nt
few	12	.	TRBV28	TRBJ1-5	CASSSPNQPQHF	TGTGCCAGCAGTTCACCCAATCAGCCCCAGCATTTT
.	15	.	TRBV7-8	TRBJ1-4	CASRPALATNEKLFF	TGTGCCAGCAGGCCGGCACTTGCAACTAATGAAAAACTGTTTTTT
.	14	.	TRBV6-5	TRBJ2-1	CASSYRDGYNEQFF	TGTGCCAGCAGTTACCGGGACGGTTACAATGAGCAGTTCTTC
.	15	.	TRBV11-3	TRBJ2-7	CASSFPAGGIYEQYF	TGTGCCAGCAGCTTTCCCGCCGGGGGCATCTACGAGCAGTACTTC
.	13	.	TRBV13	TRBJ2-7	CASSSRQIYEQYF	TGTGCCAGCAGCTCTAGACAGATATACGAGCAGTACTTC
few	17	.	TRBV15	TRBJ2-5	CATSRDVPANTPETQYF	TGTGCCACCAGCAGAGATGTCCCAGCGAATACCCCAGAGACCCAGTACTTC
.	16	TRBD1	TRBV12-5	TRBJ2-7	CASGLVIRDRDYEQYF	TGTGCTAGTGGTTTGGTAATCAGGGACAGGGACTACGAGCAGTACTTC
.	19	.	TRBV7-9	TRBJ2-1	CASSLGGLQRAYRHNEQFF	TGTGCCAGCAGCTTAGGAGGGCTGCAGCGGGCGTACCGCCACAATGAGCAGTTCTTC
.	12	.	TRBV28	TRBJ1-4	CASSLKVEKLFF	TGTGCCAGCAGTCTCAAGGTTGAAAAACTGTTTTTT
.	15	TRBD1	TRBV10-3	TRBJ1-5	CAISDRGQGNQPQHF	TGTGCCATCAGTGACCGTGGACAGGGCAATCAGCCCCAGCATTTT
few	13	.	TRBV27	TRBJ2-7	CASSLTSLGEQYF	TGTGCCAGCAGTCTGACTAGTCTCGGAGAGCAGTACTTC
.	15	TRBD1	TRBV11-2	TRBJ2-7	CASSPDRGAPYEQYF	TGTGCCAGCAGCCCTGACAGGGGAGCCCCCTACGAGCAGTACTTC
once	14	.	TRBV5-1	TRBJ2-3	CASAVGGGADTQYF	TGCGCCAGCGCTGTGGGAGGGGGCGCGGATACGCAGTATTTT
few	13	.	TRBV5-6	TRBJ2-7	CASSFAKDYEQYF	TGTGCCAGCAGCTTTGCGAAGGACTACGAGCAGTACTTC
.	13	.	TRBV19	TRBJ1-2	CASSITEGYGYTF	TGTGCCAGTAGTATTACCGAGGGCTATGGCTACACCTTC
.	14	TRBD2	TRBV7-9	TRBJ2-5	CASSPGLAGETQYF	TGTGCCAGCAGCCCCGGACTAGCGGGAGAGACCCAGTACTTC
.	14	TRBD1	TRBV19	TRBJ1-4	CASRTSGGIEKLFF	TGTGCCAGTAGAACGTCAGGGGGCATTGAAAAACTGTTTTTT
.	14	TRBD2	TRBV28	TRBJ2-3	CASSRLAGTYTQYF	TGTGCCAGCAGTCGACTAGCGGGGACCTATACGCAGTATTTT
.	13	.	TRBV6-5	TRBJ1-2	CASSYSPEGGYTF	TGTGCCAGCAGTTACTCCCCGGAGGGAGGCTACACCTTC
.	13	TRBD1	TRBV5-6	TRBJ1-1	CASKGTVNTEAFF	TGTGCCAGCAAAGGGACAGTGAACACTGAAGCTTTCTTT
.	15	.	TRBV5-1	TRBJ2-2	CASSLGTAYTGELFF	TGCGCCAGCAGCTTGGGGACAGCCTACACCGGGGAGCTGTTTTTT
.	14	.	TRBV5-6	TRBJ1-2	CASSQGERNYGYTF	TGTGCCAGCAGCCAAGGGGAGAGGAACTATGGCTACACCTTC
.	17	TRBD2	TRBV18	TRBJ2-5	CASSPPSGTSGGNGQYF	TGTGCCAGCTCACCTCCGAGCGGGACTAGCGGGGGTAACGGCCAGTACTTC
once	13	.	TRBV2	TRBJ2-7	CASSIASTYEQYF	TGTGCCAGCAGTATCGCCAGCACCTACGAGCAGTACTTC
.	16	TRBD2	TRBV10-3	TRBJ2-1	CAISEWGSGRANEQFF	TGTGCCATCAGTGAGTGGGGTAGCGGGAGAGCCAATGAGCAGTTCTTC
.	17	.	TRBV7-9	TRBJ1-4	CASSFRWQGEANEKLFF	TGTGCCAGCAGCTTTAGATGGCAGGGAGAGGCGAATGAAAAACTGTTTTTT
.	14	TRBD1	TRBV2	TRBJ1-1	CASTLGQVHTEAFF	TGTGCCAGCACCCTCGGACAGGTTCACACTGAAGCTTTCTTT
.	14	TRBD1	TRBV6-5	TRBJ2-7	CASSKGQVPYEQYF	TGTGCCAGCAGTAAAGGACAGGTCCCCTACGAGCAGTACTTC
.	12	.	TRBV11-3	TRBJ2-7	CASSAGQREQYF	TGTGCCAGCAGCGCGGGACAAAGGGAGCAGTACTTC
.	13	TRBD1	TRBV5-1	TRBJ1-2	CASSGQGAYGYTF	TGCGCCAGCAGCGGCCAGGGGGCTTATGGCTACACCTTC
.	17	TRBD2	TRBV27	TRBJ2-1	CASSLSVAGGPGDEQFF	TGTGCCAGCAGTTTATCGGTAGCGGGAGGGCCGGGCGATGAGCAGTTCTTC
.	15	.	TRBV6-1	TRBJ1-2	CASSDTGNVHYGYTF	TGTGCCAGCAGTGACACAGGGAACGTTCACTATGGCTACACCTTC
once	14	.	TRBV6-6	TRBJ1-1	CASTPIGRKTEAFF	TGTGCCAGCACCCCAATAGGGCGCAAGACTGAAGCTTTCTTT
.	15	.	TRBV6-5	TRBJ1-6	CASTLGASGDSPLHF	TGTGCCAGCACTCTAGGGGCATCGGGGGATTCACCCCTCCACTTT
.	13	.	TRBV5-8	TRBJ1-2	CASSFWELDGYTF	TGTGCCAGCAGCTTTTGGGAGTTAGATGGCTACACCTTC